This T cell receptor beta chain is drawn from a study of blood T cell repertoires in COVID-19. Study details: Samples taken during acute and convalescent COVID-19 were collected in the United States, Italy and Spain. Sample material is recorded as cDNA or gDNA derived from T cells, B-cell-depleted T cells, or PBMCs.

Methods used by the authors: Reference gene primer amplification yielded estimated nucleated cell counts. Sequencing used immunoSEQ multiplex PCR; TCRdb keeps in-frame clones, though not all of them. That table gives V, J and clone size, and the DNA gave D and trimming. The sample carries about 250,000 clones, about 83% recorded once. As concerns this clone: Other DNA sequences of this sample code for an identical CDR3.

Germline CDR1 is GTSNPN and CDR2 is SVGIG (reference sequence). V lost 0 bases and J lost 7, with 4 bases in between. This CDR3 contains 11 residues. The origin of this receptor is a human donor in a cohort sampled during active COVID-19. Sequenced: peripheral blood. V is TRBV30 and J is TRBJ2-1; D remains ambiguous. The CDR3 bases are TGTGCCTGGAGTGTACAGAATGAGCAGTTCTTC. This sequence encodes CAWSVQNEQFF.